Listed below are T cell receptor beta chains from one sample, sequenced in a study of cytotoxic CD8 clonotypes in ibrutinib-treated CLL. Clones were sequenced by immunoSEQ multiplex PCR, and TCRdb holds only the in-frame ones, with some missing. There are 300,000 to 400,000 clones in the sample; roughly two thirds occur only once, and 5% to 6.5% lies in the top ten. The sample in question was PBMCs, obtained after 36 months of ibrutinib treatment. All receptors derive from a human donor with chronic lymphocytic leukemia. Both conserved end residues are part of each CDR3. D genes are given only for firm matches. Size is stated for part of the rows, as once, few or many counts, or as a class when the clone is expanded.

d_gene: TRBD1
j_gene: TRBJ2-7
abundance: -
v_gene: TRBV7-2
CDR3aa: CASSHGQGSEQYF
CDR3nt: TGTGCCAGCAGCCACGGACAGGGGTCCGAGCAGTACTTC

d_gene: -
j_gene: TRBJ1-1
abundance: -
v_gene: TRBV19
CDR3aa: CASRPHENTEAFF
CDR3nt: TGTGCCAGCCGCCCACACGAGAACACTGAAGCTTTCTTT

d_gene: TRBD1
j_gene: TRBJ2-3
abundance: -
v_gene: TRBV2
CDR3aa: CASSDLTGVTDTQYF
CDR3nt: TGTGCCAGCAGCGACTTAACAGGGGTCACAGATACGCAGTATTTT

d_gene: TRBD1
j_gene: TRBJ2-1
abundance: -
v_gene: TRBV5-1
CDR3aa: CASSLKGGVVYNEQFF
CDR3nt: TGCGCCAGCAGCTTGAAAGGGGGCGTCGTATACAATGAGCAGTTCTTC

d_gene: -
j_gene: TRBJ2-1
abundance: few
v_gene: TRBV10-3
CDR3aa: CAIGLIYNEQFF
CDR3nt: TGTGCCATTGGCCTAATCTACAATGAGCAGTTCTTC

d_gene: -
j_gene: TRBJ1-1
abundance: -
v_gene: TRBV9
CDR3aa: CASSVAGRREAFF
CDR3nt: TGTGCCAGCAGCGTAGCAGGGAGGAGAGAAGCTTTCTTT

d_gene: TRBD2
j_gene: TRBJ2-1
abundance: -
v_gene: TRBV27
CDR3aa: CASSQWGLAGELSHNEQFF
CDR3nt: TGTGCCAGCAGCCAATGGGGGCTAGCGGGAGAGTTGTCCCACAATGAGCAGTTCTTC

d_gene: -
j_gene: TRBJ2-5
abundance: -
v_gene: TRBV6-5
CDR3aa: CASREQETQYF
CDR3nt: TGTGCCAGCAGAGAGCAAGAGACCCAGTACTTC

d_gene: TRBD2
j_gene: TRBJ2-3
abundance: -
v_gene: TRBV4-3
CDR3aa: CASSQEKGVASGASTDTQYF
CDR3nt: TGCGCCAGCAGCCAAGAGAAAGGGGTAGCTAGCGGGGCTAGCACAGATACGCAGTATTTT

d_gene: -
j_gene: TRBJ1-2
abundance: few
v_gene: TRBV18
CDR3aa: CASSPFDGIYGYTF
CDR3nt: TGTGCCAGCTCACCATTTGACGGGATCTATGGCTACACCTTC

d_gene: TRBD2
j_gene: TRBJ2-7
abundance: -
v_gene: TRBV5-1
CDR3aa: CASSISGGSDKYF
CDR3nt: TGCGCCAGCAGCATTAGCGGGGGGTCCGACAAGTACTTC

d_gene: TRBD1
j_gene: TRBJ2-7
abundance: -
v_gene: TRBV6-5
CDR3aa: CASRLTGTGDEQYF
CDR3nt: TGTGCCAGCAGGCTGACAGGGACCGGGGACGAGCAGTACTTC

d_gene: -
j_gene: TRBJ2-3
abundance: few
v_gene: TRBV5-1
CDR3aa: CASSQGDTQYF
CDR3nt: TGCGCCAGCAGCCAGGGGGATACGCAGTATTTT

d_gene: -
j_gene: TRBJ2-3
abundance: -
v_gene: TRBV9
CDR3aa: CASSVAGSRDTQYF
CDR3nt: TGTGCCAGCAGCGTAGCCGGATCAAGAGATACGCAGTATTTT

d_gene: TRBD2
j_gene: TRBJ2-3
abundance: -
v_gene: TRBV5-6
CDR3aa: CASSPGLVTDTQYF
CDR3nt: TGTGCCAGCAGCCCGGGACTAGTAACAGATACGCAGTATTTT

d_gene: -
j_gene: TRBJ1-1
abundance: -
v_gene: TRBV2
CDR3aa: CASSDAGANTEAFF
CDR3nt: TGTGCCAGCAGTGATGCTGGGGCGAACACTGAAGCTTTCTTT

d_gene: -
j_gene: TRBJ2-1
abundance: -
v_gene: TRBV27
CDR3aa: CASSLGGRYNEQFF
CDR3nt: TGTGCCAGCAGTTTAGGGGGTCGCTACAATGAGCAGTTCTTC

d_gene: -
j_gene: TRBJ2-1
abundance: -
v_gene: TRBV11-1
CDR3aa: CASSLGAQTYNEQFF
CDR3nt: TGTGCCAGCAGCTTAGGGGCACAGACCTACAATGAGCAGTTCTTC

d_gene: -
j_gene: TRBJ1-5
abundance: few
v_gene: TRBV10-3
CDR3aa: CATRWGAPGNQPQHF
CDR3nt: TGTGCCACCAGGTGGGGGGCCCCGGGCAATCAGCCCCAGCATTTT

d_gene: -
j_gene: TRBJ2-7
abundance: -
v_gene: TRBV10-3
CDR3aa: CAISVGQPYEQYF
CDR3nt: TGTGCCATCAGTGTGGGCCAGCCCTACGAGCAGTACTTC

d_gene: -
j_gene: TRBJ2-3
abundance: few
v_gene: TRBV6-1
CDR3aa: CASSEMFGTQYF
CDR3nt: TGTGCCAGCAGTGAAATGTTCGGTACGCAGTATTTT

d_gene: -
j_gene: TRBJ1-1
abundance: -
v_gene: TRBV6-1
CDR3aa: CASSGAVRGTEAFF
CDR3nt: TGTGCCAGCAGTGGGGCGGTAAGGGGCACTGAAGCTTTCTTT

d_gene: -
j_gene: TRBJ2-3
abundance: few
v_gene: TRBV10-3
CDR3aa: CAISEDRGADTQYF
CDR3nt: TGTGCCATCAGTGAGGACCGGGGCGCAGATACGCAGTATTTT

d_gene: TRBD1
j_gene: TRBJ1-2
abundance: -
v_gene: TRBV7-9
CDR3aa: CASSARTGPGYGYTF
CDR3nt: TGTGCCAGCAGCGCACGGACAGGACCCGGCTATGGCTACACCTTC

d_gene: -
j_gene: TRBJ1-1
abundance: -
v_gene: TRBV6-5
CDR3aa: CASRGWADTEAFF
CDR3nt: TGTGCCAGCAGGGGGTGGGCGGACACTGAAGCTTTCTTT

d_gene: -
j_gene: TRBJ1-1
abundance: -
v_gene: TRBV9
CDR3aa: CASSVGVENTEAFF
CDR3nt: TGTGCCAGCAGCGTAGGGGTAGAAAACACTGAAGCTTTCTTT

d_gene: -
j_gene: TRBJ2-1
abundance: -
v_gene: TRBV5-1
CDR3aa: CASTREPSYNEQFF
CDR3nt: TGCGCCAGCACCCGGGAACCCTCCTACAATGAGCAGTTCTTC

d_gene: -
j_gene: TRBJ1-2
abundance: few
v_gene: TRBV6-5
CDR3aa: CASSYSFASWDGYTF
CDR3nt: TGTGCCAGCAGTTACTCTTTTGCATCGTGGGATGGCTACACCTTC

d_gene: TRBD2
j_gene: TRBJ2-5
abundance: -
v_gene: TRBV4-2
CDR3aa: CASSQGTRGSQETQYF
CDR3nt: TGTGCCAGCAGCCAAGGAACGCGGGGGAGCCAAGAGACCCAGTACTTC

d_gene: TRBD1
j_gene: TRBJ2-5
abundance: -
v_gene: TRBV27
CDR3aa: CASSLYAGGLQETQYF
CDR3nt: TGTGCCAGCAGTTTATATGCAGGGGGCTTACAAGAGACCCAGTACTTC

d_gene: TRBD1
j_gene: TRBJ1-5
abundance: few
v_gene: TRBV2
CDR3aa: CASSVLRLTGSNQPQHF
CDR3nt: TGTGCCAGCAGTGTCCTAAGGTTGACAGGGAGCAATCAGCCCCAGCATTTT

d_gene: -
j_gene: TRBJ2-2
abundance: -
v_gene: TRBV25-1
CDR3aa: CASSPRGSGELFF
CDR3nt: TGTGCCAGCAGTCCCCGGGGGTCCGGGGAGCTGTTTTTT

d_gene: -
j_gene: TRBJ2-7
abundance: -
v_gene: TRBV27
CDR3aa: CASSLDRGAKWF
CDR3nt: TGTGCCAGCAGTTTGGATAGGGGGGCTAAGTGGTTC

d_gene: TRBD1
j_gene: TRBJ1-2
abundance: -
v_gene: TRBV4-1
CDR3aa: CASSQGDRIGYTF
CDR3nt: TGCGCCAGCAGCCAAGGGGACAGAATCGGCTACACCTTC

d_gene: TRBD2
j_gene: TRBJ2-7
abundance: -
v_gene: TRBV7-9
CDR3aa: CASSPPGGYEQYF
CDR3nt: TGTGCCAGCAGCCCCCCGGGGGGCTACGAGCAGTACTTC

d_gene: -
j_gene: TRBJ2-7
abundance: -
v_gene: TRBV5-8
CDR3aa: CASSFGREYEQYF
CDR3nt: TGTGCCAGCAGCTTTGGCAGGGAATACGAGCAGTACTTC

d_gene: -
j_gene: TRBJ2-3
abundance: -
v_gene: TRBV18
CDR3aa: CASTSGLADTQYF
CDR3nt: -

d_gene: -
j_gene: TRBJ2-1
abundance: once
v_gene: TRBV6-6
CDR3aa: CASSYRGSGSYNEQFF
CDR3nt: TGTGCCAGCAGTTACAGGGGGAGCGGCTCCTACAATGAGCAGTTCTTC

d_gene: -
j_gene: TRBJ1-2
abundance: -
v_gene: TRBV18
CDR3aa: CASSPDFDYGYTF
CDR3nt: TGTGCCAGCTCACCGGACTTCGACTATGGCTACACCTTC

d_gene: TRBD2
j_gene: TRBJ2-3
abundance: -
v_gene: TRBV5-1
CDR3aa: CASSLGLAGAGDTQYF
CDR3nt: TGCGCCAGCAGCTTGGGGCTAGCGGGAGCAGGGGATACGCAGTATTTT

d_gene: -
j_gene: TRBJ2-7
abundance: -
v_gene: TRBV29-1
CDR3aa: CSVEVRGDDGVVSYEQYF
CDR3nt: TGCAGCGTTGAGGTCAGGGGCGACGACGGTGTCGTTTCCTACGAGCAGTACTTC

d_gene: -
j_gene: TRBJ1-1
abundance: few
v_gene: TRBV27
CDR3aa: CASSLSGFTTEAFF
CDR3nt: TGTGCCAGCAGTTTATCGGGCTTCACCACTGAAGCTTTCTTT

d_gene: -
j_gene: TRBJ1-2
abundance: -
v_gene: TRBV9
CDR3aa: CASSVDQANYGYTF
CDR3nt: TGTGCCAGCAGCGTAGATCAGGCAAACTATGGCTACACCTTC

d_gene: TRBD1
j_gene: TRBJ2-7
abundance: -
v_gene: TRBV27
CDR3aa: CASSLSTGTGVEQYF
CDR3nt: TGTGCCAGCAGTCTCTCAACCGGGACAGGGGTCGAGCAGTACTTC

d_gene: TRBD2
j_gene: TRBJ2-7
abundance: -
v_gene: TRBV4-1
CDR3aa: CASSQDRLLAGFYEQYF
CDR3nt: TGCGCCAGCAGCCAAGATCGATTGCTAGCGGGGTTCTACGAGCAGTACTTC

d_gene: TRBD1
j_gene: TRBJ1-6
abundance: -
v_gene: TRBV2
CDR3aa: CASSDETGYNSPLHF
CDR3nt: TGTGCCAGCAGTGACGAGACAGGGTATAATTCACCCCTCCACTTT

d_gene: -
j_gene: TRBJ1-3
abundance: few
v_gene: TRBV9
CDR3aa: CASSAQTGPGNTIYF
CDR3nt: TGTGCCAGCAGCGCTCAAACAGGGCCTGGAAACACCATATATTTT

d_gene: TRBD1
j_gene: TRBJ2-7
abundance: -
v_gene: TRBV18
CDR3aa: CASSPGQGAYEQYF
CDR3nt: TGTGCCAGCTCACCTGGACAGGGGGCCTACGAGCAGTACTTC

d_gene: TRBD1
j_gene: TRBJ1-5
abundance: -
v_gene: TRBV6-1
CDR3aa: CASSDQGAKGNQPQHF
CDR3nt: TGTGCCAGCAGTGACCAGGGGGCTAAAGGCAATCAGCCCCAGCATTTT